These 21 T cell receptor beta chains were sequenced from one sample in a study of cytomegalovirus exposure and HLA in healthy donors. The PCR contained 60 Vbeta and 13 Jbeta primers. Measured with immunoSEQ multiplex PCR; TCRdb has only the in-frame clones, and not every one. Found here are 100,000 to 150,000 clones, around 74% of them singletons; the top ten hold around 4.2%. The sequencing sample was made of PBMCs. Every receptor here comes from a woman aged 50 to 60 in good health and CMV-seropositive.

This sequence joins TRBV2 and TRBJ2-3; D ambiguous. The CDR3 has 13 residues. Trimming shortened V by 2 bases and J by 4 bases, and 7 bases separated the two germline ends. CDR1 is SNHLY, CDR2 FYNNEI, per germline. The CDR3 loop is CASSETNPDTQYF. The CDR3 nucleotides are TGTGCCAGCAGTGAAACAAACCCAGATACGCAGTATTTT.

The chain carries TRBV9 and TRBJ1-1; 7 bases are a match to TRBD1. The germline V gene encodes CDR1 SGDLS and CDR2 YYNGEE. The trim removed 3 bases at V and 7 bases at J, leaving 9 bases unmatched. The CDR3 covers 14 residues. CDR3 coding DNA: TGTGCCAGCAGCGCAAAACAGGGGACTGTTGAAGCTTTCTTT. This codes for CASSAKQGTVEAFF.

In this sample, this clone turned up a few times. The V call is TRBV4-1, the J call TRBJ1-2; TRBD1 matches at 8 bases. Germline CDR1 and CDR2: MGHRA and YSYEKL. CDR3 length equals 14 residues. After removal of 6 bases from V and 4 bases from J, the junction contained 7 bases not matched to a gene. Here the CDR3 DNA reads TGCGCCAGCAGAGCCGGGACAGGAGCCTATGGCTACACCTTC. Encoded protein: CASRAGTGAYGYTF.

The V gene is TRBV15, the J gene TRBJ1-5; a weak D match, TRBD1 (5 bases). The CDR3 spans 16 residues. The germline V gene encodes CDR1 LNHNV and CDR2 YYDKDF (reference sequence). V was pared by 4 bases and J by 1 base, with 14 bases between. The CDR3 spells CATSMARARSNQPQHF. The CDR3 bases are TGTGCCACCAGCATGGCCAGGGCTAGAAGCAATCAGCCCCAGCATTTT.

The chain uses TRBV19 and TRBJ2-7; possible D gene TRBD1, 6 bases. The V and J ends lost 4 bases and 4 bases respectively, with 11 bases between them. Germline CDR1 is LNHDA and CDR2 is SQIVND (reference sequence). This CDR3 has 13 residues. CDR3 amino acids: CASSNREGYEQYF. The CDR3 nucleotides are TGTGCCAGTAGTAACAGGGAAGGGTACGAGCAGTACTTC.

Comment on this clone: The conserved final phenylalanine or tryptophan is absent from the CDR3, which likely points to a read error. The DNA is omitted, as the CDR3 cannot be located on it reliably, and the CDR3 follows TCRdb's listing. CDR3: CASSPPLGSSL. This sequence joins TRBV4-2 and TRBJ1-2; the table calls TRBD1, which could not be checked here. The CDR3 length is 11 residues, termini included. Germline CDR1 reads LGHNA; CDR2 reads YNFKEQ.

The rearrangement links TRBV5-1 to TRBJ2-5, with 9 bases fitting TRBD2. Germline V gene sequence: CDR1 SGHRS, CDR2 YFSETQ. Trimming took 6 bases from V and 5 from J; bases not matched to a gene: 14. The CDR3 is 16 amino acids. CDR3 in amino acids: CASNPLGRGGPETQYF. The CDR3 bases are TGCGCCAGCAACCCCTTAGGGCGGGGGGGCCCGGAGACCCAGTACTTC.

This clone was found a few times. V is TRBV14 and J is TRBJ2-7; 7 bases fit TRBD2. Germline assignment: CDR1 SGHDN and CDR2 FVKESK. This CDR3 contains 16 residues. The trim removed 1 base at V and 5 bases at J, leaving 11 bases unmatched. The CDR3 loop is CASSQAYGAGFNEQYF. The CDR3 coding sequence is TGTGCCAGCAGCCAAGCTTACGGAGCGGGGTTTAACGAGCAGTACTTC.

This chain links TRBV14 with TRBJ1-4; D is ambiguous. Trimming removed 2 bases at V and 2 bases at J, with 6 bases between. CDR1 is SGHDN, CDR2 FVKESK, per germline. The CDR3 is made up of 14 amino acids. The CDR3: CASSQRGTNEKLFF. The CDR3 DNA sequence: TGTGCCAGCAGCCAACGAGGGACTAATGAAAAACTGTTTTTT.

The chain uses TRBV6-1 and TRBJ1-1; TRBD1 aligns across 9 bases. Germline V lookup: CDR1 MNHNS, CDR2 SASEGT. This CDR3 is built from 15 residues. V trimming: 4 bases; J trimming: 4 bases; junction bases outside the gene matches: 7. Written as DNA, the CDR3 is TGTGCCAGCAGTGGGAAGGGACAGGGAATCACTGAAGCTTTCTTT. As protein: CASSGKGQGITEAFF.

This chain connects TRBV5-5 to TRBJ2-3; TRBD1 might be the D (5 bases). Germline CDR1 reads SGHKS; CDR2 reads YYEKEE (reference sequence). Trimming cost V 0 bases and J 4 bases, with 12 bases left between them. The CDR3 is 15 amino acids. The DNA for the CDR3 is TGTGCCAGCAGCTTGGAAGGCAGGGTGGCAGATACGCAGTATTTT. Protein sequence: CASSLEGRVADTQYF.

The chain combines TRBV10-2 with TRBJ2-7; possibly TRBD1 for D (6 bases). The V gene lost 3 bases and the J gene lost 5 bases, with 14 bases spanning the gap. The CDR3 sequence is 14 residues long. The V gene's germline CDR1 is WSHSY and CDR2 SAAADI. The CDR3 loop reads CASSEWTEPNEQYF. The CDR3 coding sequence is TGCGCCAGCAGTGAATGGACAGAACCCAACGAGCAGTACTTC.

This clone appeared once. V and J are TRBV6-5 and TRBJ1-2, with D possibly TRBD1 on 5 matching bases. The CDR3 has 14 amino acids. Trimming took off 6 bases at V and 7 bases at J, with 18 bases between the two ends. The V gene's germline CDR1 is MNHEY and CDR2 SVGAGI. This CDR3 reads CASRPSGGKGGYTF. CDR3 bases: TGTGCCAGCAGACCTTCGGGGGGGAAAGGTGGCTACACCTTC.

There are a few counts of this clone. The gene calls are TRBV7-6 and TRBJ1-1; D is possibly TRBD1 (5 bases). Trimming removed 5 bases at V and 5 bases at J, with 9 bases between. Germline CDR1 is SGHVS and CDR2 is FNYEAQ. The CDR3 spans 12 residues. CDR3 residues: CASSPTGTEAFF. CDR3 DNA sequence: TGTGCCAGCAGCCCCACAGGAACTGAAGCTTTCTTT.

As for this clone: One junction end disagrees with the germline gene, perhaps due to a read error. This chain uses TRBV7-9 with TRBJ1-2; unclear D gene. The CDR3 extends over 11 amino acids. CDR1 and CDR2 (germline): SEHNR, FQNEAQ (reference sequence). CDR3 amino acids: CASSFGESGAF. DNA for the CDR3: TGTGCCAGCAGCTTTGGGGAGTCAGGTGCCTTC.

This clone was seen more than once but under ten times. The chain joins TRBV9 to TRBJ1-5; the D gene is possibly TRBD1 (5 bases). This CDR3 has 15 residues. The germline V gene has CDR1 SGDLS and CDR2 YYNGEE. V lost 3 bases to trimming and J lost 0 bases, with 10 bases between them. The CDR3 is CASSAGHSSNQPQHF. The CDR3, as DNA: TGTGCCAGCAGCGCCGGACATTCTAGCAATCAGCCCCAGCATTTT.

This rearrangement joins TRBV7-6 to TRBJ1-1; D call uncertain. V lost 3 bases to trimming and J lost 1 base, with 9 bases between them. CDR1 and CDR2 (germline): SGHVS, FNYEAQ. CDR3 length: 14 residues. In DNA form, the CDR3 reads TGTGCCAGCAGCTTGCGAGGAGCGAACACTGAAGCTTTCTTT. This gives the protein CASSLRGANTEAFF. Together with reference TRBV7-6 and TRBJ1-1, the CDR3 gives the full variable domain: GAGVSQSPRYKVTKRGQDVALRCDPISGHVSLYWYRQALGQGPEFLTYFNYEAQQDKSGLPNDRFSAERPEGSISTLTIQRTEQRDSAMYRCASSLRGANTEAFFGQGTRLTVV.

J is TRBJ2-5 and V is TRBV23-1; 7 bases match TRBD1. TRBV23-1 is an ORF, and what it does is uncertain. CDR3 size: 13 residues. Trimming took 4 bases from V and 4 from J; bases not matched to a gene: 3. In DNA, the CDR3 is TGCGCCAGCAGTCTTACAGGGGCAGAGACCCAGTACTTC. Translated: CASSLTGAETQYF.

The rearrangement links TRBV27 to TRBJ1-2; maybe TRBD1 (5 bases). From germline, CDR1 is MNHEY and CDR2 SMNVEV (reference sequence). V was shortened by 5 bases and J by 4 bases, with 23 bases between the two germline ends. The CDR3 extends over 17 amino acids. This CDR3 is CASSPYPSTDSGYGYTF. Written as DNA, the CDR3 is TGTGCCAGCAGTCCCTACCCATCGACAGACTCGGGCTATGGCTACACCTTC.

J is TRBJ2-7 and V is TRBV6-1, with a weak D call TRBD1 (6 bases). Deletions cut 1 base from V and 3 bases from J, with 13 bases between. This CDR3 region has 15 residues. CDR1 and CDR2 (germline): MNHNS, SASEGT. As DNA, the CDR3 is TGTGCCAGCAGTGAAGGGGGGCTCTTAAACTACGAGCAGTACTTC. This sequence encodes CASSEGGLLNYEQYF.

V is TRBV9 and J is TRBJ2-2; weak D call: TRBD1 (6 bases). The CDR3 length is 12 residues. V lost 7 bases, J lost 4 bases, and 8 bases lay in between. Germline values: CDR1 SGDLS, CDR2 YYNGEE. CDR3 DNA: TGTGCCAGCGACAGGAGCACCGGGGAGCTGTTTTTT. Translating it yields CASDRSTGELFF. The full variable domain, rest sourced from reference TRBV9 and TRBJ2-2, is DSGVTQTPKHLITATGQRVTLRCSPRSGDLSVYWYQQSLDQGLQFLIQYYNGEERAKGNILERFSAQQFPDLHSELNLSSLELGDSALYFCASDRSTGELFFGEGSRLTVL.